The 20 T cell receptor beta chains below come from one sample, sequenced in a study of PD-1 blockade in classical Hodgkin lymphoma (dated by TCRdb to the early 2020s). The sample's time point label is to be understood as: cycle 2 day 1 (C2D1) of nivolumab. Every trial patient had relapsed following autologous stem cell transplantation, and prior brentuximab vedotin exposure was what differed among cohorts A, B and C. Library prep was done by the immunoSEQ multiplex PCR assay. What TCRdb holds here is the immuneACCESS table cut down to in-frame rearrangements. Part of the clones is not present; checked against another copy, under half of the missing clones reflect an unresolved V gene, and the others are unexplained. This sample has approximately 99,000 clones in its table, and roughly 76% of those were observed once. 16% of the sample is in the top ten clones. Specimen: peripheral blood mononuclear cells (PBMCs), collected before the second cycle of nivolumab. Receptors were obtained from a human donor with classical Hodgkin lymphoma.

The chain uses TRBV6-9 and TRBJ2-5; D is possibly TRBD2 (6 bases). This CDR3 has 16 amino acids. The V end lost 2 bases, the J end lost 4 bases, and 17 bases lay between the germline ends. CDR1 and CDR2 from the germline V gene are MNHGY and SVAAGI. CDR3 sequence reads: CASSYPPGGVRETQYF. As DNA, the CDR3 is TGTGCCAGCAGTTATCCCCCCGGGGGAGTGCGAGAGACCCAGTACTTC.

V gene TRBV19 combines with J gene TRBJ1-3; D not certain. The CDR3 spans 15 residues. Trimming left V 1 base short and J 2 bases short, with 9 bases between. The germline V gene encodes CDR1 LNHDA and CDR2 SQIVND (reference sequence). For the CDR3, the DNA is TGTGCCAGTAGTATAGGTAGACTTACTGGAAACACCATATATTTT. This gives the protein CASSIGRLTGNTIYF.

As for this clone: The sample has other DNA sequences that encode this CDR3 too. The chain combines TRBV14 with TRBJ2-2; possible D gene TRBD2, 6 bases. This CDR3 region has 14 residues. Germline loops: CDR1 SGHDN, CDR2 FVKESK. Trimming took 4 bases from V and 2 from J, leaving 8 bases between them. The CDR3: CASSPGTNTGELFF. For the CDR3, the DNA is TGTGCCAGCAGCCCCGGGACTAACACCGGGGAGCTGTTTTTT.

This chain connects TRBV6-5 to TRBJ2-7; D is uncertain. The CDR3 is 14 residues long. CDR1 is MNHEY and CDR2 is SVGAGI in the germline V gene. Trimming stripped 5 bases from V and 2 bases from J, with 13 bases between. CDR3 sequence: CASSDRDEAYEQYF. Here the CDR3 DNA reads TGTGCCAGCAGTGACCGCGACGAAGCCTACGAGCAGTACTTC.

The V gene is TRBV29-1, the J gene TRBJ2-7; 7 nucleotides agree with TRBD2. The V segment lost 4 bases and the J segment 4 bases; nucleotides outside the gene matches: 4. CDR1 and CDR2 (germline): SQVTM, ANQGSEA. The CDR3 covers 12 residues. In DNA form, the CDR3 reads TGCAGCGTTGGGAGGGACTATTACGAGCAGTACTTC. Translating gives CSVGRDYYEQYF.

The genes are TRBV5-1 and TRBJ2-3; 13 nucleotides line up with TRBD2. Trimming took 4 bases from V and 5 from J; bases not matched to a gene: 7. Germline V gives CDR1 SGHRS, CDR2 YFSETQ. The CDR3 spans 16 residues. The CDR3 nucleotides read TGCGCCAGCAGCGCCACTAGCGGGAGGGCCGAAGATACGCAGTATTTT. Residues: CASSATSGRAEDTQYF.

Here the CDR3 reads CATSSHRGENTGELFF. The CDR3, as DNA: TGTGCCACCAGCAGCCACAGGGGCGAGAACACCGGGGAGCTGTTTTTT. V gene TRBV15 combines with J gene TRBJ2-2, with 7 bases matching TRBD1. V dropped 3 bases and J dropped 1; count of bases not matched to a gene: 5. Germline V gene data show CDR1 as LNHNV and CDR2 as YYDKDF (reference sequence). CDR3 length equals 16 residues.

V is TRBV19 and J is TRBJ2-5; D unresolved. The ends were cut back, 3 bases at V and 1 base at J, with 6 bases in the middle. The CDR3 spans 13 residues. CDR1 and CDR2 from the germline V gene are LNHDA and SQIVND (reference sequence). Here the CDR3 reads CASSIFTQETQYF. The CDR3 nucleotides are TGTGCCAGTAGTATTTTTACCCAAGAGACCCAGTACTTC.

The chain recombines TRBV21-1 with TRBJ2-6; the listed D gene, TRBD1, was not tested against the DNA. TRBV21-1 is a pseudogene segment. The CDR3 contains 16 residues. In DNA form, the CDR3 reads TGTGCCAGCAGCAATCCCGACACGCAAGGGGCCAACGTCCTGACTTTC. Its protein product is CASSNPDTQGANVLTF.

The chain carries TRBV28 and TRBJ1-2; the D gene is possibly TRBD1 (6 bases). Trimming removed 2 bases at V and 0 bases at J, with 7 bases between. The CDR3 has 14 residues. Germline V gives CDR1 MDHEN, CDR2 SYDVKM. The CDR3 sequence is CASSLDRPNYGYTF. The CDR3 DNA reads as TGTGCCAGCAGTTTAGACAGGCCTAACTATGGCTACACCTTC.

The genes are TRBV6-1 and TRBJ2-6; D is perhaps TRBD1 or TRBD2 (5 bases each). V dropped 4 bases and J dropped 0 bases, with 10 bases sitting between them. Germline CDR1 is MNHNS and CDR2 is SASEGT. CDR3 size: 16 residues. CDR3 sequence reads: CASSGMRGSGANVLTF. The DNA for the CDR3 is TGTGCCAGCAGTGGAATGAGGGGCTCTGGGGCCAACGTCCTGACTTTC.

The V gene is TRBV5-1, the J gene TRBJ1-4; 11 nucleotides match TRBD1. V lost 3 bases to trimming and J lost 11 bases; unmatched junction nucleotides: 6. The CDR3 covers 14 residues. Germline loops: CDR1 SGHRS, CDR2 YFSETQ. In DNA, the CDR3 is TGCGCCAGCAGCTCCGGGACAGGGGGTCGGAAACTGTTTTTT. It is translated as CASSSGTGGRKLFF.

This chain connects TRBV2 to TRBJ1-1, with 8 nucleotides matching TRBD1. The V segment lost 5 bases and the J segment 0 bases; nucleotides outside the gene matches: 8. Germline loops: CDR1 SNHLY, CDR2 FYNNEI. This CDR3 has 16 residues. The CDR3 DNA reads TGTGCCAGCAGTATTCAGGGGGCACGTATGAACACTGAAGCTTTCTTT. Its protein product is CASSIQGARMNTEAFF.

The chain joins TRBV25-1 to TRBJ2-7; 10 nucleotides match TRBD1. This CDR3 has 15 amino acids. CDR1 MGHDK and CDR2 SYGVNS come from the germline V gene. CDR3 region: CSSQTGTGVVYEQYF. In DNA form, the CDR3 reads TGTTCCTCTCAAACCGGGACAGGGGTAGTCTACGAGCAGTACTTC.

This chain uses TRBV5-4 with TRBJ1-1; 8 bases line up with TRBD1. Losses at the gene ends were 3 bases for V and 5 bases for J; bases not matched to a gene: 6. CDR3 length: 14 amino acids. CDR1 is SGHNT, CDR2 YYREEE, per germline (reference sequence). CDR3 region: CASSSGQGMTEAFF. Written as DNA, the CDR3 is TGTGCCAGCAGCTCAGGACAGGGAATGACTGAAGCTTTCTTT.

The count of this clone is one. This chain uses TRBV10-1 with TRBJ1-4, with D possibly being TRBD1 (5 bases). The CDR3 consists of 16 residues. The V gene's germline CDR1 is WNHNN and CDR2 SYGVQD (reference sequence). Trimming took off 6 bases at V and 1 base at J, with 15 bases between the two ends. The CDR3 region has the DNA TGCGCCAGCAGAAACACACCTCAGGGAACTAATGAAAAACTGTTTTTT. Encoded protein: CASRNTPQGTNEKLFF.

The chain links TRBV6-1 to TRBJ1-1; 7 bases are shared with TRBD1. The CDR3 length is 14 residues. J was trimmed by 6 bases and V by 2 bases; bases with no gene match: 6. CDR1 and CDR2 from the germline V gene are MNHNS and SASEGT. CDR3 coding DNA: TGTGCCAGCAGTGAACCCCGCAGGGGGGCTGAAGCTTTCTTT. Protein product: CASSEPRRGAEAFF.

The gene calls are TRBV11-2 and TRBJ1-5; D remains unclear. The CDR3 is 15 amino acids. Trimming removed 0 bases at V and 4 bases at J, with 10 bases between. Germline V gene sequence: CDR1 SGHAT, CDR2 FQNNGV. The CDR3 protein is CASSLDIGGNQPQHF. CDR3 bases: TGTGCCAGCAGCTTAGATATAGGCGGAAATCAGCCCCAGCATTTT.

The V and J genes are TRBV6-7 and TRBJ2-3, with 9 nucleotides matching TRBD2. TRBV6-7 is recorded as an ORF, its role being uncertain. The CDR3 extends over 18 amino acids. The junction had 16 bases not matched to a gene; V was cut back by 7 bases and J by 2 bases. CDR3 sequence reads: CASTPRDRTSEITDTQYF. Written as DNA, the CDR3 is TGTGCCAGCACCCCCCGGGACCGGACTAGCGAGATCACAGATACGCAGTATTTT.

This clone showed up just a few times. The genes are TRBV5-6 and TRBJ1-1; unclear D gene. CDR3 length equals 14 residues. The V gene lost 4 bases and the J gene lost 6 bases, with 16 bases spanning the gap. Germline CDR1 reads SGHDT; CDR2 reads YYEEEE. In DNA form, the CDR3 reads TGTGCCAGCAGCCCGCCGAGACGGGATGCTGAAGCTTTCTTT. Encoded protein: CASSPPRRDAEAFF.